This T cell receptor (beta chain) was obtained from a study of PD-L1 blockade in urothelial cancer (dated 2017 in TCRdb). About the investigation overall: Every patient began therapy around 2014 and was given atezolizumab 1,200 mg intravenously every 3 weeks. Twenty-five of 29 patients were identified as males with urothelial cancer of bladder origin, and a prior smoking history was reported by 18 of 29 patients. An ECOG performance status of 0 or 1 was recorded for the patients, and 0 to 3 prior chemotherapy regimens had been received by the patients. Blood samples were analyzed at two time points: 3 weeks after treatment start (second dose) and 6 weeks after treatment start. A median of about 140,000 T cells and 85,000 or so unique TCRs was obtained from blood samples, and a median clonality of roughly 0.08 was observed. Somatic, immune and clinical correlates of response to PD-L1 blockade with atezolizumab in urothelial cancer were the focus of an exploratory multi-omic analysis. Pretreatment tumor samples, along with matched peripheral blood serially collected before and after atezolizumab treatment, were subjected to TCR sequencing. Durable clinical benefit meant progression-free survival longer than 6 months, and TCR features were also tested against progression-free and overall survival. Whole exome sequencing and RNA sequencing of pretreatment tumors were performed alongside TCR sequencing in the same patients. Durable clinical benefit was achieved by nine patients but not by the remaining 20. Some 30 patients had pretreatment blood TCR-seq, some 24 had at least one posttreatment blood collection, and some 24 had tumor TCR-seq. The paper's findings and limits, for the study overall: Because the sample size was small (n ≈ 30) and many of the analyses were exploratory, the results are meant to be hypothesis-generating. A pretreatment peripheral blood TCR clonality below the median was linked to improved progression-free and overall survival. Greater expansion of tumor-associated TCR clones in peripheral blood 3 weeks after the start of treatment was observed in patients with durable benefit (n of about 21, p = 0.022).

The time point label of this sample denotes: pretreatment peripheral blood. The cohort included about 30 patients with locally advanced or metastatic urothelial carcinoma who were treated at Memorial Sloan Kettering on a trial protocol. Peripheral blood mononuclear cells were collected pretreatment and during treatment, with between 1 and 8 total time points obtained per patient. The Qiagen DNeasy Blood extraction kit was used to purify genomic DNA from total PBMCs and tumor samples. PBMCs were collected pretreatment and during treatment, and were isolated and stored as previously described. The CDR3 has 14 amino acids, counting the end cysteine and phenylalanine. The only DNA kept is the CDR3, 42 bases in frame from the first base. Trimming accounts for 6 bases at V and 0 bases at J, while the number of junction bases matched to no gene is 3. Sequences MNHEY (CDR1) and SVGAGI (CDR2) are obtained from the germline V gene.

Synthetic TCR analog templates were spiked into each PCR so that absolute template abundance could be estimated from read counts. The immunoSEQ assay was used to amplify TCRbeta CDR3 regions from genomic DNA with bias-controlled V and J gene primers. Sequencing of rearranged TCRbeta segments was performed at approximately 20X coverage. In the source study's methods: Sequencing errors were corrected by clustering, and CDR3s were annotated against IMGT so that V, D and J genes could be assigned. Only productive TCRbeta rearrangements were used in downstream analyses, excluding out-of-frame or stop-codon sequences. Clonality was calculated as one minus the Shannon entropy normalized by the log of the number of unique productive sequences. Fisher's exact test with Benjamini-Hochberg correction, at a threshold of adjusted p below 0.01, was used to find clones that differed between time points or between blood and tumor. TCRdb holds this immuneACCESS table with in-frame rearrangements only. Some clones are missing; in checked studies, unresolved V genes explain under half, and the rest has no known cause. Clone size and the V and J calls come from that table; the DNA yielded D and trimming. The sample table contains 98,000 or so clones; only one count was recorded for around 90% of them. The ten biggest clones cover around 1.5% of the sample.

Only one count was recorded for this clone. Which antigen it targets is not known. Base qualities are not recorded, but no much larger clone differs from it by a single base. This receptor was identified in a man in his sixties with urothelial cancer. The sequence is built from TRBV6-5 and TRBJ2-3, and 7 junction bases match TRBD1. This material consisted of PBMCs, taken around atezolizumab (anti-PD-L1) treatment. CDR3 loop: CASSLQGSTDTQYF. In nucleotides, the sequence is TGTGCCAGCAGCTTACAGGGGAGCACAGATACGCAGTATTTT.